This T cell receptor beta chain comes out of a study of blood T cell repertoires in COVID-19. Overall study context: COVID-19 samples from acute and convalescent phases originated in the United States, Italy and Spain. PBMCs, B-cell-depleted T cells, or T cells were the source of the cDNA or gDNA that made up the material.

In the original analysis: Amplified reference gene primers provided the basis for estimating nucleated cell counts. Measured with immunoSEQ multiplex PCR; TCRdb has only the in-frame clones, and not every one. V and J calls and clone size are those listed in that table; D and trimming were worked out from the DNA. The repertoire holds 150,000 or so clones, with roughly 84% as singletons. The CDR3 is made up of 12 amino acids. Trimming took off 5 bases at V and 1 base at J, with 5 bases between the two ends. CDR1 and CDR2 (germline): SGHAT, FQNNGV. The chain carries TRBV11-2 and TRBJ1-1; unclear D gene. The sequencing input was peripheral blood. The source of this sequence is a human donor in a cohort sampled during active COVID-19. The chain's CDR3 is CASSARNTEAFF. CDR3 nucleotides: TGTGCCAGCAGCGCGCGGAACACTGAAGCTTTCTTT.